This TCR beta chain was found in a study of a mutant IDH1 vaccine in newly diagnosed glioma. A remark on this clone: Its matching antigen is unknown.

Time point in this sample: week 47, end of study. In the vaccine, a single dose held 300 ug of the mutant IDH1 20-mer peptide, along with topical imiquimod. Clones were sequenced by immunoSEQ multiplex PCR, and TCRdb holds only the in-frame ones, with some missing. The sample has about 50,000 clones, around three quarters seen once. The origin of this receptor is a man aged 45-65 years with glioma. Sequenced here: PBMCs, sampled from a glioma patient whose treatment included an IDH1 peptide vaccine.

This CDR3 is CASSAGSEQYF. The DNA of the CDR3 is TGTGCCAGCAGCGCCGGTTCGGAGCAGTACTTC. This chain joins TRBV9 and TRBJ2-7; D not certain. Germline values: CDR1 SGDLS, CDR2 YYNGEE. Trimming left V 3 bases short and J 7 bases short, with 8 bases between. This CDR3 is 11 amino acids long.